These 8 T cell receptor beta chains came from one sample sequenced in a study of cytotoxic CD8 clonotypes in ibrutinib-treated CLL. Repertoires were generated with immunoSEQ multiplex PCR, while TCRdb's copy carries only in-frame clones and drops some. This repertoire shows some 200,000 clones, 72% found once; its top ten account for roughly an eighth. The input for sequencing was PBMCs, taken after 24 months of ibrutinib treatment. These receptors were collected from a human donor with chronic lymphocytic leukemia.

This chain links TRBV18 with TRBJ1-3; D may be TRBD1 (5 bases). The CDR3 has 14 amino acids. Trimming stripped 6 bases from V and 6 bases from J, with 15 bases between. The germline V gene encodes CDR1 KGHSH and CDR2 LQKENI. CDR3 sequence: CASSPPQVLNTIYF. The CDR3 DNA sequence: TGTGCCAGCTCGCCCCCACAGGTTTTAAACACCATATATTTT.

The gene calls are TRBV4-3 and TRBJ1-2, with 8 bases aligning to TRBD1. Germline V gene sequence: CDR1 LGHNA, CDR2 YSLEER. The V segment lost 1 base and the J segment 0 bases; nucleotides outside the gene matches: 4. The CDR3 length is 16 residues. CDR3 region: CASSQGGTGANYGYTF. CDR3 DNA: TGCGCCAGCAGCCAAGGAGGGACAGGAGCTAACTATGGCTACACCTTC.

The rearrangement joins TRBV6-5 to TRBJ1-1; 12 bases are shared with TRBD1. Germline-derived CDR1 and CDR2 are MNHEY and SVGAGI. This CDR3 has 15 residues. Germline trimming cut 1 base from V and 5 bases from J; bases unmatched to any gene: 2. This CDR3 is CASSYWDRGRTEAFF. The CDR3 nucleotides read TGTGCCAGCAGTTACTGGGACAGGGGGCGGACTGAAGCTTTCTTT.

The rearrangement links TRBV25-1 to TRBJ2-1; D gene unclear. The germline V gene encodes CDR1 MGHDK and CDR2 SYGVNS. The CDR3 runs 11 residues. The germline V and J ends were trimmed by 6 bases and 7 bases, with 7 bases remaining between them. The CDR3 protein is CASRQKNEQFF. The CDR3 nucleotides are TGTGCCAGCAGGCAGAAGAATGAGCAGTTCTTC.

The rearrangement joins TRBV9 to TRBJ2-1; TRBD2 aligns across 7 bases. The trim removed 2 bases at V and 4 bases at J, leaving 6 bases unmatched. The CDR3 loop spans 15 amino acids. The germline gives CDR1 SGDLS, CDR2 YYNGEE. This CDR3 reads CASSVGGSLYNEQFF. CDR3 DNA: TGTGCCAGCAGCGTCGGCGGGAGTCTTTACAATGAGCAGTTCTTC. The full variable domain, completed using reference TRBV9 and TRBJ2-1, is DSGVTQTPKHLITATGQRVTLRCSPRSGDLSVYWYQQSLDQGLQFLIQYYNGEERAKGNILERFSAQQFPDLHSELNLSSLELGDSALYFCASSVGGSLYNEQFFGPGTRLTVL.

The chain uses TRBV5-1 and TRBJ1-1, with TRBD1 matching 7 bases. V lost 0 bases to trimming and J lost 5 bases; unmatched junction nucleotides: 7. The CDR3 runs 15 residues. CDR1 and CDR2 (germline): SGHRS, YFSETQ. The CDR3 here is CASSLEGRGETEAFF. The CDR3 nucleotides read TGCGCCAGCAGCTTGGAAGGCAGGGGGGAAACTGAAGCTTTCTTT.

This chain uses TRBV7-6 with TRBJ2-5; 7 nucleotides align to TRBD1. Germline V CDR1 and CDR2: SGHVS, FNYEAQ. The V segment lost 1 base and the J segment 1 base; nucleotides outside the gene matches: 6. The CDR3 consists of 16 residues. The CDR3 DNA follows: TGTGCCAGCAGCTTAGTCGACAGGGAGTTCCAAGAGACCCAGTACTTC. Residues: CASSLVDREFQETQYF.

The chain combines TRBV4-1 with TRBJ1-1; possibly TRBD1 for D (5 bases). The V end was cut by 1 base, the J end by 6 bases, with 24 bases between. This CDR3 comprises 18 residues. Looked up from germline, CDR1 is MGHRA and CDR2 is YSYEKL. Here the CDR3 reads CASSQALRVADFLSEAFF. In nucleotides, the CDR3 is TGCGCCAGCAGCCAAGCTCTCAGGGTGGCGGACTTTTTATCTGAAGCTTTCTTT.